This T cell receptor (beta chain) emerged from a study of PD-1 blockade in classical Hodgkin lymphoma. Findings and caveats of the study: There remain no defined causes for the repertoire differences, which possibly reflect disease activity or prior therapy.

The germline CDR1 and CDR2 sequences are SGHTA and FQGNSA. V lost 5 bases to trimming and J lost 1 base, with 7 bases between them. This CDR3 has 13 amino acids. Sequencing was performed with immunoSEQ multiplex PCR; in TCRdb, only in-frame clones are kept and a portion is missing. In the table there are over 60,000 clones, 93% of which are singletons. Time point of the sample: newly diagnosed, previously untreated cHL patient sample. Serving as comparison were PBMCs from newly diagnosed, untreated classical Hodgkin lymphoma, which were sequenced alongside the relapsed/refractory trial patients. This clone was seen just once. Antigen unknown. The same CDR3 also results from other DNA sequences found in this sample.

V usage is TRBV7-2 and J usage is TRBJ2-3; TRBD2 might be the D (6 bases). The clonotype originates from a human donor with classical Hodgkin lymphoma. The sample taken for sequencing was peripheral blood mononuclear cells (PBMCs). CDR3 DNA sequence: TGTGCCAGCAGCCCGGGGGGCACAGATACGCAGTATTTT. Translation: CASSPGGTDTQYF. The full variable domain, rest sourced from reference TRBV7-2 and TRBJ2-3, is GAGVSQSPSNKVTEKGKDVELRCDPISGHTALYWYRQSLGQGLEFLIYFQGNSAPDKSGLPSDRFSAERTGGSVSTLTIQRTQQEDSAVYLCASSPGGTDTQYFGPGTRLTVL.